These 19 T cell receptor beta chains were all obtained from the same sample, sequenced in a study of T cell responses to AZD1222 COVID-19 vaccine. Sequenced by immunoSEQ multiplex PCR; TCRdb stores in-frame clones only, minus some. The data contain about 73,000 clones, approximately 90% of them singletons. The material sequenced was peripheral blood, taken on day 0 of AZD1222 vaccination. These receptor sequences come from an adult in good health.

The J gene is TRBJ2-5, the V gene TRBV28; 9 positions match TRBD1. The J segment lost 5 bases and the V segment lost 6 bases, leaving 4 bases of the junction unmatched. Germline lookup yields CDR1 MDHEN and CDR2 SYDVKM. CDR3 length equals 13 residues. The CDR3, as DNA: TGTGCCAGCAGAACAGGGGGCGGGGAGACCCAGTACTTC. It translates to CASRTGGGETQYF.

The chain recombines TRBV2 with TRBJ2-4; the D gene is possibly TRBD2 (6 bases). Trimming cost V 6 bases and J 0 bases, with 27 bases left between them. This CDR3 is built from 20 residues. Germline V CDR1 and CDR2: SNHLY, FYNNEI. The CDR3 region is CASSQIQEGLGNLAKNIQYF. As DNA, the CDR3 is TGTGCCAGCAGCCAAATACAGGAGGGTTTGGGGAATCTAGCCAAAAACATTCAGTACTTC. Filled out from reference TRBV2 and TRBJ2-4, the complete variable domain reads EPEVTQTPSHQVTQMGQEVILRCVPISNHLYFYWYRQILGQKVEFLVSFYNNEISEKSEIFDDQFSVERPDGSNFTLKIRSTKLEDSAMYFCASSQIQEGLGNLAKNIQYFGAGTRLSVL.

This sequence joins TRBV4-1 and TRBJ1-3; no clear D. The CDR3 totals 12 residues. V lost 3 bases to trimming and J lost 4 bases, with 4 bases between them. Germline CDR1 MGHRA, CDR2 YSYEKL. The CDR3 nucleotides read TGCGCCAGCAGCCAGACAGGAAACACCATATATTTT. It yields the protein CASSQTGNTIYF.

The chain links TRBV7-2 to TRBJ2-5; D may be TRBD1 or TRBD2 (5 bases each). The CDR3 runs 13 residues. Trimming took off 5 bases at V and 5 bases at J, with 12 bases between the two ends. Germline V gene sequence: CDR1 SGHTA, CDR2 FQGNSA. The CDR3 here is CASSPGSTETQYF. The CDR3 DNA follows: TGTGCCAGCAGCCCAGGGAGTACGGAGACCCAGTACTTC.

This chain joins TRBV6-5 and TRBJ1-5; D call uncertain. V lost 6 bases and J 5 bases, leaving 11 bases between the germline ends. This CDR3 comprises 13 residues. Germline CDR1 MNHEY, CDR2 SVGAGI. In DNA form, the CDR3 reads TGTGCCAGCAGCGTGCGAAGGGATCAGCCCCAGCATTTT. Translating gives CASSVRRDQPQHF.

This chain uses TRBV28 with TRBJ1-2; D may be TRBD1 (5 bases). The CDR3 runs 13 residues. The V gene lost 5 bases and the J gene lost 8 bases, with 15 bases spanning the gap. CDR1 and CDR2 (germline): MDHEN, SYDVKM. The CDR3 region is CASSPPGRGGYTF. DNA of the CDR3: TGTGCCAGCAGTCCCCCCGGGAGGGGCGGCTACACCTTC.

DNA for the CDR3: TGTGCCAGCAGCCGCCGGGGGGCGAACACCGGGGAGCTGTTTTTT. Amino acids: CASSRRGANTGELFF. This rearrangement joins TRBV7-7 to TRBJ2-2; 7 bases agree with TRBD2. J gave up 0 bases and V 5 bases, and 3 bases lay outside the gene matches. This CDR3 has 15 amino acids. Germline CDR1 reads SSHAT; CDR2 reads FNYEAQ (reference sequence).

This clone was recorded once. CDR3 in amino acids: CASSSLGGTQPQHF. The CDR3 bases are TGTGCCAGCAGTTCCCTGGGGGGTACTCAGCCCCAGCATTTT. The V and J genes are TRBV28 and TRBJ1-5; D perhaps matches TRBD1 (5 bases). This CDR3 contains 14 residues. The ends were cut back, 4 bases at V and 6 bases at J, with 13 bases in the middle. Germline CDR1 and CDR2: MDHEN and SYDVKM.

The rearrangement uses TRBV6-1 and TRBJ2-2; D uncertain. CDR1 and CDR2 from the germline V gene are MNHNS and SASEGT. This CDR3 spans 14 amino acids. The V end lost 2 bases, the J end lost 1 base, and 5 bases lay between the germline ends. The CDR3 coding sequence is TGTGCCAGCAGTGAACTTCTGAACACCGGGGAGCTGTTTTTT. It translates to CASSELLNTGELFF.

The chain recombines TRBV9 with TRBJ1-2; D not resolved. This CDR3 spans 14 amino acids. Germline V gene sequence: CDR1 SGDLS, CDR2 YYNGEE. With 0 bases removed from V and 6 bases from J, the gap between germline ends came to 12 bases. CDR3 amino acids: CASSVDPQTHGYTF. The CDR3 DNA is TGTGCCAGCAGCGTAGACCCACAGACTCATGGCTACACCTTC. The whole variable domain, remainder taken from reference TRBV9 and TRBJ1-2, is DSGVTQTPKHLITATGQRVTLRCSPRSGDLSVYWYQQSLDQGLQFLIQYYNGEERAKGNILERFSAQQFPDLHSELNLSSLELGDSALYFCASSVDPQTHGYTFGSGTRLTVV.

The gene calls are TRBV6-1 and TRBJ1-2; perhaps TRBD1 as D (6 bases). CDR1 is MNHNS and CDR2 is SASEGT in the germline V gene. The CDR3 spans 16 residues. V dropped 3 bases and J dropped 5 bases, with 19 bases sitting between them. The CDR3 nucleotides read TGTGCCAGCAGTGACGAGGCTCACCAAGGGGGATATGGCTACACCTTC. The encoded protein is CASSDEAHQGGYGYTF.

CDR3 sequence reads: CASSPGRSGYTF. The CDR3 DNA reads as TGTGCCAGCAGCCCGGGGAGGAGTGGCTACACCTTC. This rearrangement joins TRBV5-4 to TRBJ1-2; D is uncertain. Germline V gives CDR1 SGHNT, CDR2 YYREEE (reference sequence). Trimming stripped 4 bases from V and 7 bases from J, with 11 bases between. This CDR3 contains 12 residues.

This chain links TRBV7-3 with TRBJ1-6; no definite D call. The CDR3 runs to 15 residues. V was trimmed by 2 bases and J by 7 bases, leaving 12 bases between them. Germline V gene data show CDR1 as SGHTA and CDR2 as FQGTGA. CDR3 loop: CASSLSASSNSPLHF. CDR3 DNA: TGTGCCAGCAGCTTATCGGCCTCGTCAAATTCACCCCTCCACTTT.

The chain uses TRBV11-2 and TRBJ2-7; TRBD2 matches at 7 bases. Losses at the gene ends were 0 bases for V and 2 bases for J; bases not matched to a gene: 4. Germline V gene data show CDR1 as SGHAT and CDR2 as FQNNGV. CDR3 length: 15 amino acids. CDR3 in amino acids: CASSLDLGRTYEQYF. DNA for the CDR3: TGTGCCAGCAGCTTAGACCTCGGGAGGACCTACGAGCAGTACTTC.

The chain couples TRBV5-4 to TRBJ2-1, with 14 bases lining up with TRBD2. CDR1 SGHNT and CDR2 YYREEE come from the germline V gene (reference sequence). This CDR3 has 15 residues. V trimming: 4 bases; J trimming: 10 bases; junction bases outside the gene matches: 7. CDR3 sequence: CASSADRTSGREQFF. For the CDR3, the DNA is TGTGCCAGCAGCGCGGATCGGACTAGCGGGAGGGAGCAGTTCTTC.

V gene TRBV5-1 combines with J gene TRBJ2-7; 7 bases match TRBD1. CDR1 is SGHRS, CDR2 YFSETQ, per germline. Trimming at V came to 3 bases and at J to 0 bases, leaving 6 bases not matched to a gene. The CDR3 is 15 amino acids. CDR3: CASSYGAGGSYEQYF. CDR3 DNA sequence: TGCGCCAGCAGCTACGGGGCAGGGGGCTCCTACGAGCAGTACTTC.

The chain joins TRBV5-4 to TRBJ2-1; D is unresolved. Deletions cut 0 bases from V and 2 bases from J, with 9 bases between. The CDR3 loop spans 15 amino acids. Germline CDR1 is SGHNT and CDR2 is YYREEE (reference sequence). The CDR3 DNA reads as TGTGCCAGCAGCTTGGGGGTCGGAGCCTACAATGAGCAGTTCTTC. Its protein product is CASSLGVGAYNEQFF.

The chain combines TRBV18 with TRBJ2-1; D is perhaps TRBD2 (6 bases). The CDR3 spans 13 residues. V lost 1 base, J lost 6 bases, and 7 bases lay in between. CDR1 and CDR2 (germline): KGHSH, LQKENI. CDR3 bases: TGTGCCAGCTCACCACAGGGAGGCAATGAGCAGTTCTTC. It encodes CASSPQGGNEQFF.

The chain joins TRBV19 to TRBJ1-2; D gene ambiguous. Trimming shortened V by 4 bases and J by 1 base, and 7 bases separated the two germline ends. The length of the CDR3 is 13 residues. Germline V gene data show CDR1 as LNHDA and CDR2 as SQIVND (reference sequence). Here the CDR3 DNA reads TGTGCCAGTAGTACCGCTGGTAACTATGGCTACACCTTC. Amino acid sequence: CASSTAGNYGYTF.